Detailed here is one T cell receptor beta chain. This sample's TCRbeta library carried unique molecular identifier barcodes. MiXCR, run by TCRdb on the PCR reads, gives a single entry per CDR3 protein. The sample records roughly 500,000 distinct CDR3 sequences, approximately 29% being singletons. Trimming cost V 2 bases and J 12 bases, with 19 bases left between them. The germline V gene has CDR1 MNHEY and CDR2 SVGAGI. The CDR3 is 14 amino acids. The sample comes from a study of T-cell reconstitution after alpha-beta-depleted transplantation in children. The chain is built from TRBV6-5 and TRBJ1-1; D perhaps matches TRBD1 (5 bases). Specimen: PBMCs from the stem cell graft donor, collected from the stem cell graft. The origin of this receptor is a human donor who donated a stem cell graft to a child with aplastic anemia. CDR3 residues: CASSYVRGGDSSFF. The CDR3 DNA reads TGTGCCAGCAGTTACGTGCGGGGGGGTGACTCATCTTTCTTT.